The 18 T cell receptor beta chains reported below all come from one sample, sequenced in a study of human T cells and chemical hapten exposure. TCRdb called the 5' RACE reads again in MiXCR, with one record for every CDR3 protein. The table shows 110,000 or so distinct CDR3 sequences, with around a fifth occurring only once. Unfractionated whole blood served as the source for total RNA extraction. These TCRs come from a human donor in good health.

This clonotype was recorded a few times. This chain uses TRBV6-1 with TRBJ1-5; 8 bases are a match to TRBD1. Trimming cost V 6 bases and J 9 bases; bases outside gene matches: 7. Germline CDR1 and CDR2: MNHNS and SASEGT. The CDR3 has 13 amino acids. The CDR3 reads CASRTTGTGPQHF. CDR3 bases: TGTGCCAGCAGAACTACCGGGACAGGGCCCCAGCATTTT.

This clonotype was detected a few times. The chain links TRBV7-9 to TRBJ2-7; 10 bases fit TRBD2. V was clipped by 4 bases and J by 2 bases; unmatched bases: 2. The CDR3 runs to 14 residues. Per the germline V gene, CDR1 is SEHNR and CDR2 is FQNEAQ (reference sequence). CDR3 nucleotides: TGTGCCAGCAGCTCACTAGCGGGGACCTACGAGCAGTACTTC. This codes for CASSSLAGTYEQYF. The whole variable domain, filled in from reference TRBV7-9 and TRBJ2-7, reads DTGVSQNPRHKITKRGQNVTFRCDPISEHNRLYWYRQTLGQGPEFLTYFQNEAQLEKSRLLSDRFSAERPKGSFSTLEIQRTEQGDSAMYLCASSSLAGTYEQYFGPGTRLTVT.

The V call is TRBV27, the J call TRBJ1-6; D possibly corresponds to TRBD1 (5 bases). The CDR3 covers 15 residues. Deletions cut 4 bases from V and 8 bases from J, with 15 bases between. Germline lookup yields CDR1 MNHEY and CDR2 SMNVEV (reference sequence). CDR3 in DNA: TGTGCCAGCAGTTCCGGGGGGTTCAGGGATTCACCCCTCCACTTT. Its protein product is CASSSGGFRDSPLHF.

This clonotype was counted only a few times. The rearrangement uses TRBV7-2 and TRBJ2-5; D not resolved. Trimming pared 5 bases from V and 4 bases from J, leaving 11 bases between. CDR1 and CDR2 (germline): SGHTA, FQGNSA. This CDR3 region has 13 residues. CDR3: CASSPPGSETQYF. The CDR3 coding sequence is TGTGCCAGCAGCCCACCGGGTTCAGAGACCCAGTACTTC.

This clonotype has only a few counts. The genes are TRBV29-1 and TRBJ1-1; 9 bases are shared with TRBD1. The CDR3 covers 12 residues. Trimming removed 7 bases from V and 11 bases from J; junction bases left unmatched: 11. The germline V gene has CDR1 SQVTM and CDR2 ANQGSEA. CDR3 protein: CSGGTGWAEAFF. CDR3 bases: TGCAGCGGTGGGACAGGGTGGGCGGAGGCTTTCTTT.

This clonotype has more than one count but fewer than ten. An end of the junction differs from the germline gene, which may be a read error. The chain has TRBV28 and TRBJ2-1; TRBD2 agrees at 9 bases. Germline V CDR1 and CDR2: MDHEN, SYDVKM. The CDR3 length is 13 residues. DNA of the CDR3: TGTGCCAGCAGTTTATTGCTAGCGGGACTTTTCGTCTTC. Its translation: CASSLLLAGLFVF.

The CDR3 bases are TGTGCCAGCAGCCAACTCTCCCTAGCGGGCAATGAGCAGTTCTTC. This gives the protein CASSQLSLAGNEQFF. The chain uses TRBV6-2 or TRBV6-3 and TRBJ2-1; 8 positions match TRBD2. The germline gives CDR1 MNHEY, CDR2 SVGEGT. CDR3 length: 15 amino acids. Trimming cost V 6 bases and J 6 bases; bases outside gene matches: 10.

The CDR3 DNA reads TGCAGCTCAGGTTTCGGGATGGGCACTGAAGCTTTCTTT. Protein product: CSSGFGMGTEAFF. This chain connects TRBV29-1 to TRBJ1-1; D call uncertain. Trimming took 8 bases from V and 4 from J, leaving 17 bases between them. Germline lookup yields CDR1 SQVTM and CDR2 ANQGSEA. The CDR3 has 13 residues.

The chain employs TRBV28 and TRBJ1-5, with a possible D match to TRBD1 (6 bases). V lost 6 bases, J lost 4 bases, and 16 bases lay in between. CDR1 and CDR2 from the germline V gene are MDHEN and SYDVKM. The CDR3 length is 15 residues. CDR3: CASRRGAGINQPQHF. CDR3 DNA: TGTGCCAGCAGAAGGGGGGCCGGTATAAATCAGCCCCAGCATTTT.

This clonotype was detected many times. The CDR3 nucleotides are TGTGCCACCGGGGCGGCAACTAATGAAAAACTGTTTTTT. It translates to CATGAATNEKLFF. The genes are TRBV24-1 and TRBJ1-4, with a weak D call TRBD1 (5 bases). The CDR3 is made up of 13 amino acids. Trimming took 9 bases from V and 0 from J, leaving 7 bases between them. Germline values: CDR1 KGHDR, CDR2 SFDVKD.

The V gene is TRBV12-3 or TRBV12-4, the J gene TRBJ1-6; D perhaps matches TRBD1 (6 bases). V gave up 3 bases and J gave up 5 bases, with 14 bases separating them. This CDR3 comprises 16 residues. The CDR3 spells CASSFGQGPDNSPLHF. The CDR3 nucleotides are TGTGCCAGCAGTTTTGGTCAGGGGCCTGATAATTCACCCCTCCACTTT.

This chain connects TRBV14 to TRBJ1-1; TRBD1 aligns across 7 bases. Germline CDR1 and CDR2: SGHDN and FVKESK. The CDR3 covers 17 residues. J lost 1 base, V lost 3 bases, and 11 bases had no gene match. The CDR3 DNA follows: TGTGCCAGCAGCCAGAAAAAGACAGGGAGTCCGAACACTGAAGCTTTCTTT. It specifies CASSQKKTGSPNTEAFF.

The chain carries TRBV11-2 and TRBJ2-3; no clear D. Germline CDR1 is SGHAT and CDR2 is FQNNGV. The CDR3 has 14 amino acids. The V gene lost 5 bases and the J gene lost 2 bases, with 11 bases spanning the gap. The CDR3 DNA follows: TGTGCCAGCAGCCGAGGCTCCGTCACAGATACGCAGTATTTT. Residues: CASSRGSVTDTQYF. Full variable domain (outside the CDR3, taken from reference TRBV11-2 and TRBJ2-3): EAGVAQSPRYKIIEKRQSVAFWCNPISGHATLYWYQQILGQGPKLLIQFQNNGVVDDSQLPKDRFSAERLKGVDSTLKIQPAKLEDSAVYLCASSRGSVTDTQYFGPGTRLTVL.

The V and J genes are TRBV15 and TRBJ1-2; D is undetermined. Germline V CDR1 and CDR2: LNHNV, YYDKDF (reference sequence). The V and J ends lost 0 bases and 3 bases respectively, with 8 bases between them. There are 14 residues in the CDR3. The CDR3 nucleotides read TGTGCCACCAGCAGAGATCGATGGGACTATGGCTACACCTTC. Protein product: CATSRDRWDYGYTF.

This clonotype was counted a few times. The chain uses TRBV3-1 and TRBJ1-6, with D hard to call. Germline CDR1 reads LGHDT; CDR2 reads YNNKEL (reference sequence). This CDR3 has 12 residues. V lost 5 bases and J 8 bases, leaving 7 bases between the germline ends. The CDR3 protein is CASSARHSPLHF. The CDR3 bases are TGTGCCAGCAGCGCCCGACATTCACCCCTCCACTTT.

In this sample, this clonotype turned up a few times. V gene TRBV5-4 combines with J gene TRBJ2-1; 15 nucleotides align to TRBD2. The V and J ends lost 0 bases and 0 bases, in that order; junction bases with no gene match: 7. Germline values: CDR1 SGHNT, CDR2 YYREEE (reference sequence). The CDR3 has 20 residues. CDR3 region: CASSLAGLAGGPSSYNEQFF. For the CDR3, the DNA is TGTGCCAGCAGCTTGGCCGGACTAGCGGGAGGGCCGAGCTCCTACAATGAGCAGTTCTTC.

V is TRBV13 and J is TRBJ2-7; 8 bases agree with TRBD2. The CDR3 runs 13 residues. Germline-derived CDR1 and CDR2 are PRHDT and FYEKMQ (reference sequence). The V and J ends lost 6 bases and 7 bases, in that order; junction bases with no gene match: 8. This chain's CDR3 is CASSEGSGGEQYF. In nucleotides, the CDR3 is TGTGCCAGCAGTGAAGGGAGCGGGGGTGAGCAGTACTTC.

This clonotype occurred a few times. V and J are TRBV27 and TRBJ2-1; D is unclear. The CDR3 covers 16 residues. Trimming cost V 4 bases and J 4 bases, with 17 bases left between them. The germline V gene has CDR1 MNHEY and CDR2 SMNVEV (reference sequence). The CDR3 region is CASSSSTPRTYNEQFF. In nucleotides, the CDR3 is TGTGCCAGCAGTTCCTCTACCCCCCGAACTTACAATGAGCAGTTCTTC.